This T cell receptor (beta chain) was observed in a study of cytomegalovirus exposure and HLA in healthy donors. The V end was cut by 2 bases, the J end by 2 bases, with 9 bases between. This CDR3 is built from 14 residues. Germline V gene sequence: CDR1 MGHRA, CDR2 YSYEKL. The primer mix had 60 Vbeta and 13 Jbeta primers. Clones were read by immunoSEQ multiplex PCR, and TCRdb kept only the in-frame ones, dropping some. Its clone listing holds roughly 45,000 clones. The receptor's source is a woman aged 25-40 years in good health and CMV-seronegative. The V gene is TRBV4-1, the J gene TRBJ1-1; possible D gene TRBD1, 5 bases. Material for sequencing was PBMCs. The CDR3 spells CASSQRRDNTEAFF. The CDR3 nucleotides read TGCGCCAGCAGCCAACGCAGGGATAACACTGAAGCTTTCTTT.